Listed below are T cell receptor beta chains from one sample, sequenced in a study of T cell responses to AZD1222 COVID-19 vaccine. Using immunoSEQ multiplex PCR, the repertoire was profiled, and TCRdb retains in-frame clones only, with some absent. Of 70,000 or so clones listed, around 90% are singletons. The sequencing used peripheral blood, collected on day 0 of AZD1222 vaccination. All receptors derive from an adult in good health. The CDR3 runs from the conserved cysteine through the conserved F or W. Each record gives: J gene, V gene, clone size, D gene, CDR3 protein, CDR3 DNA. A D gene is named only where the DNA matches it firmly. Some rows mark clone size as missing; the rest say once, few, many or name a class of expanded clone.

TRBJ1-6,TRBV5-1,.,TRBD1,CASSNGTGFNSPLHF,TGCGCCAGCAGCAATGGGACAGGGTTTAATTCACCCCTCCACTTT
TRBJ1-4,TRBV9,once,TRBD1,CASSVAGQGLNEKLFF,TGTGCCAGCAGCGTAGCTGGACAGGGCCTTAATGAAAAACTGTTTTTT
TRBJ1-5,TRBV7-2,.,.,CASSPRGRNSNQPQHF,TGTGCCAGCAGTCCCCGGGGGCGAAATAGCAATCAGCCCCAGCATTTT
TRBJ2-5,TRBV4-1,.,.,CASSQDSVGVQETQYF,TGCGCCAGCAGCCAAGATTCGGTGGGGGTTCAAGAGACCCAGTACTTC
TRBJ2-7,TRBV7-8,once,.,CASSFTQTYEQYF,TGTGCCAGCAGCTTCACCCAAACCTACGAGCAGTACTTC
TRBJ1-5,TRBV30,.,.,CAWSGDGNQPQHF,TGTGCCTGGAGTGGAGATGGAAATCAGCCCCAGCATTTT
TRBJ2-3,TRBV4-2,.,.,CASSQRAWRTGTITFWDTQYF,TGTGCCAGCAGCCAACGTGCCTGGAGGACCGGGACAATTACGTTTTGGGATACGCAGTATTTT
TRBJ1-4,TRBV27,.,.,CASSLSPAISNEKLFF,TGTGCCAGCAGTTTAAGCCCTGCGATCTCTAATGAAAAACTGTTTTTT
TRBJ1-2,TRBV19,.,.,CASSTPGRDYGYTF,TGTGCCAGTAGTACCCCAGGGCGCGACTATGGCTACACCTTC
TRBJ1-2,TRBV28,.,TRBD1,CASSSGTGIGYGYTF,TGTGCCAGCAGTTCAGGGACAGGGATTGGTTATGGCTACACCTTC
TRBJ2-7,TRBV11-1,.,.,CASSLPGYEQYF,TGTGCCAGCAGCTTACCAGGCTACGAGCAGTACTTC
TRBJ1-2,TRBV13,.,TRBD1,CASSVTVGLGTGEGYTF,TGTGCCAGCAGCGTAACCGTCGGGTTGGGGACAGGAGAAGGCTACACCTTC
TRBJ1-2,TRBV10-3,.,TRBD1,CAISPGQGVNYGYTF,TGTGCCATCAGTCCGGGACAGGGTGTGAACTATGGCTACACCTTC
TRBJ1-1,TRBV11-3,.,.,CASSLQGREAFF,TGTGCCAGCAGCTTACAGGGGAGAGAAGCTTTCTTT
TRBJ2-7,TRBV11-2,.,.,CASLAGSTGLTYEQYF,TGTGCCAGCCTGGCGGGTTCGACGGGTTTAACCTACGAGCAGTACTTC
TRBJ1-5,TRBV20-1,.,TRBD1,CSASGRGHDQPQHF,TGCAGTGCTAGTGGCAGGGGGCATGATCAGCCCCAGCATTTT
TRBJ1-6,TRBV9,.,TRBD1,CASSVGQGNPLHF,TGTGCCAGCAGCGTAGGACAGGGAAACCCCCTCCACTTT
TRBJ1-6,TRBV4-1,.,TRBD1,CASSQDPRGDNSPLHF,TGCGCCAGCAGCCAAGATCCCAGGGGGGATAATTCACCCCTCCACTTT
TRBJ1-4,TRBV7-2,.,.,CASSLAGQANEKLFF,TGTGCCAGCAGCTTAGCGGGGCAGGCCAATGAAAAACTGTTTTTT
TRBJ2-3,TRBV5-1,.,.,CASSLLTDTQYF,TGCGCCAGCAGCCTCCTCACAGATACGCAGTATTTT
TRBJ1-3,TRBV19,.,.,CASSTRGDRKRSHTIYF,TGTGCCAGTAGTACCCGAGGAGACCGGAAGAGATCGCACACCATATATTTT
TRBJ2-7,TRBV28,.,TRBD1,CASSVDPGQGAHEQYF,TGTGCCAGCAGTGTCGACCCGGGACAGGGGGCCCACGAGCAGTACTTC
TRBJ2-3,TRBV25-1,.,.,CASSARGAGRDTQYF,TGTGCCAGCAGTGCCCGGGGGGCCGGCCGAGATACGCAGTATTTT
TRBJ1-1,TRBV19,few,TRBD1,CASSMTGIAEAFF,TGTGCCAGTAGTATGACAGGGATCGCTGAAGCTTTCTTT
TRBJ1-6,TRBV3-1/TRBV3-2,.,.,CASSQMVSDSPLHF,TGTGCCAGCAGCCAAATGGTCTCGGATTCACCCCTCCACTTT
TRBJ1-4,TRBV7-2,.,.,CASSAATNEKLFF,TGTGCCAGCAGCGCCGCAACTAATGAAAAACTGTTTTTT
TRBJ1-1,TRBV5-4,.,.,CASSLFGGTSTEAFF,TGTGCCAGCAGCTTGTTTGGGGGGACAAGCACTGAAGCTTTCTTT
TRBJ2-7,TRBV19,.,.,CASSIDEGHYEQYF,TGTGCCAGTAGTATAGATGAGGGCCACTACGAGCAGTACTTC
TRBJ1-3,TRBV20-1,.,.,CSARRGGSIYF,TGCAGTGCTAGGAGGGGTGGATCCATATATTTT
TRBJ1-3,TRBV5-4,.,.,CASSFGGQTGNTIYF,TGTGCCAGCAGCTTTGGCGGACAGACTGGAAACACCATATATTTT
TRBJ2-2,TRBV5-4,.,.,CASSSGQSTGELFF,TGTGCCAGCAGCTCGGGACAATCCACCGGGGAGCTGTTTTTT
TRBJ1-1,TRBV12-3/TRBV12-4,.,.,CASRRATARAFF,TGTGCCAGCAGGCGAGCGACAGCGAGAGCTTTCTTT
TRBJ1-2,TRBV9,.,TRBD1,CASRPPTGNPYGYTF,TGTGCCAGCAGGCCCCCGACAGGGAATCCCTATGGCTACACCTTC
TRBJ1-1,TRBV5-4,.,.,CASSLPGHKNTEAFF,TGTGCCAGCAGCTTGCCGGGACACAAGAACACTGAAGCTTTCTTT
TRBJ1-5,TRBV19,.,.,CASSILTPINQPQHF,TGTGCCAGTAGTATCCTGACCCCGATCAATCAGCCCCAGCATTTT
TRBJ2-2,TRBV5-4,.,.,CASSPRQALNTGELFF,TGTGCCAGCAGCCCAAGACAGGCTTTGAACACCGGGGAGCTGTTTTTT
TRBJ1-1,TRBV11-1,.,.,CASSPTGLFYTEAFF,TGTGCCAGCAGCCCCACGGGACTTTTTTACACTGAAGCTTTCTTT
TRBJ1-5,TRBV4-2,.,.,CASSQGRGNQPQHF,TGTGCCAGCAGCCAAGGACGTGGCAATCAGCCCCAGCATTTT
TRBJ2-3,TRBV28,.,TRBD2,CASTTLRGLDPNTDTQYF,TGTGCCAGCACTACCCTTCGGGGACTAGACCCAAACACAGATACGCAGTATTTT
TRBJ1-2,TRBV27,.,TRBD1,CASSSLTGTAFYGYTF,TGTGCCAGCAGTTCCCTTACCGGGACAGCTTTCTATGGCTACACCTTC
TRBJ1-2,TRBV7-9,.,TRBD1,CASSLRQGVYGYTF,TGTGCCAGCAGCCTCCGACAGGGTGTCTATGGCTACACCTTC
TRBJ2-3,TRBV6-5,.,.,CASRRTFSTDTQYF,TGTGCCAGCAGGCGGACATTTAGCACAGATACGCAGTATTTT
TRBJ1-1,TRBV6-6,.,.,CASRPAQGAGTEAFF,TGTGCCAGCAGGCCCGCCCAAGGGGCGGGCACTGAAGCTTTCTTT
TRBJ1-5,TRBV11-2,.,.,CASSLDTNQPQHF,TGTGCCAGCAGCTTAGACACCAATCAGCCCCAGCATTTT
TRBJ2-7,TRBV15,few,.,CATSTRQDSYEQYF,TGTGCCACCAGCACTAGACAGGATTCGTACGAGCAGTACTTC
TRBJ1-2,TRBV4-1,.,.,CASSHVGRSNYGYTF,TGCGCCAGCAGCCACGTTGGACGGAGTAACTATGGCTACACCTTC
TRBJ1-1,TRBV29-1,.,TRBD1,CSVLGQGNTEAFF,TGCAGCGTGTTAGGACAGGGAAATACTGAAGCTTTCTTT
TRBJ2-2,TRBV9,.,.,CASSGLKSGELFF,TGTGCCAGCAGCGGGTTGAAGTCCGGGGAGCTGTTTTTT
TRBJ2-3,TRBV4-2,medium-sized,TRBD2,CASSQDLAGGTDTQYF,TGTGCCAGCAGCCAAGATCTAGCGGGGGGCACAGATACGCAGTATTTT
TRBJ1-2,TRBV7-8,.,.,CASSLAGEGYTF,TGTGCCAGCAGCTTAGCTGGGGAGGGCTACACCTTC
TRBJ2-7,TRBV16,few,.,CASSQSGRGGYEQYF,TGTGCCAGCAGCCAATCAGGCAGGGGAGGCTACGAGCAGTACTTC
TRBJ1-1,TRBV28,.,TRBD1,CASSLITGGLLREAFF,TGTGCCAGCAGTTTAATAACAGGGGGCTTGTTACGTGAAGCTTTCTTT
TRBJ2-7,TRBV7-3,.,.,CASSLTPPFYEQYF,TGTGCCAGCAGCTTAACCCCCCCTTTTTACGAGCAGTACTTC
TRBJ1-2,TRBV28,.,TRBD1,CASSIDRDGYTF,TGTGCCAGCAGTATCGACAGGGACGGCTACACCTTC
TRBJ1-2,TRBV15,.,.,CATSRDRQGYGYTF,TGTGCCACCAGCAGAGATCGCCAGGGCTATGGCTACACCTTC
TRBJ1-2,TRBV14,.,TRBD1,CASWDSNYGYTF,TGTGCCAGTTGGGACAGTAACTATGGCTACACCTTC
TRBJ1-3,TRBV30,once,.,CAWSPRGANTIYF,TGTGCCTGGAGCCCCCGGGGGGCGAACACCATATATTTT
TRBJ1-2,TRBV7-3,.,TRBD1,CASSLSGQGARGYTF,TGTGCCAGCAGCTTATCGGGACAGGGGGCGCGTGGCTACACCTTC
TRBJ1-1,TRBV30,.,.,CAWNRKGTEAFF,TGTGCCTGGAATCGAAAGGGGACTGAAGCTTTCTTT